The clone carrying this TCR beta chain was found once. The entry originates in a study of blood T cell repertoires in COVID-19. Looking at the study overall: Acute and convalescent COVID-19 specimens originated in the United States, Italy and Spain. T cells, B-cell-depleted T cells, or PBMCs supplied cDNA or gDNA.

Trimming stripped 3 bases from V and 1 base from J, with 8 bases between. The CDR3 consists of 14 residues. Per germline, CDR1 MNHEY and CDR2 SMNVEV (reference sequence). Authors' methods: Reference gene primer amplification yielded estimated nucleated cell counts. This table comes from immunoSEQ multiplex PCR, and its TCRdb copy is limited to in-frame clones, with some not included. D and trimming were read from the DNA, whereas the V and J calls and clone size are those reported in that table. The data show 250,000 or so clones, 85% seen once. V is TRBV27 and J is TRBJ2-3; tentatively, D is TRBD1 (6 bases). This receptor was identified in a woman aged 55-69 years with active or convalescent COVID-19. The sample was peripheral blood. Here the CDR3 DNA reads TGTGCCAGCAGTTTCCGACAGGGCACAGATACGCAGTATTTT. Translating gives CASSFRQGTDTQYF.